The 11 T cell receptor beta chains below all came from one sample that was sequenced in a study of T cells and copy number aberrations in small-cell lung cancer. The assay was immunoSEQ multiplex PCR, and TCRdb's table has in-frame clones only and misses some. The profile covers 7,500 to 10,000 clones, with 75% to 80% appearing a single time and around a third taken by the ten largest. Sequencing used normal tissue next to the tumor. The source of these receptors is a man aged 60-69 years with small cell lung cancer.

The CDR3 region has the DNA TGTGCCTGGAGCGCGTCTACAGGGGCGGGGTACGAGCAGTACTTC. The encoded protein is CAWSASTGAGYEQYF. The chain uses TRBV30 and TRBJ2-7; D may be TRBD1 (7 bases). This CDR3 region has 15 residues. V was cut by 3 bases and J by 4 bases, with 19 bases left in between. Germline values: CDR1 GTSNPN, CDR2 SVGIG (reference sequence).

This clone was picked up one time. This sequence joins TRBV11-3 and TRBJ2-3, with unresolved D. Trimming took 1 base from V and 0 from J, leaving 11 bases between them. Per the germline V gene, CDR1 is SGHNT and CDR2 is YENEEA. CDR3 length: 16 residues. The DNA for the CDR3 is TGTGCCAGCAGCTTAGTGATTCGGCCTAGCACAGATACGCAGTATTTT. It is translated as CASSLVIRPSTDTQYF.

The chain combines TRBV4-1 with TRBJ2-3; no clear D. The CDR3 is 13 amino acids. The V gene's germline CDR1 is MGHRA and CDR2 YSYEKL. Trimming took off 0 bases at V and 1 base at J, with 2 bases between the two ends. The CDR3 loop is CASSQERTDTQYF. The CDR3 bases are TGCGCCAGCAGCCAAGAACGCACAGATACGCAGTATTTT.

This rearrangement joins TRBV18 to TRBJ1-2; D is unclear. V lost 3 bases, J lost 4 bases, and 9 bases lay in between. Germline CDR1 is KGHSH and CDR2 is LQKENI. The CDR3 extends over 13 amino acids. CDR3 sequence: CASSPDRSYGYTF. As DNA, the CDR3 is TGTGCCAGCTCACCGGATCGTAGCTATGGCTACACCTTC.

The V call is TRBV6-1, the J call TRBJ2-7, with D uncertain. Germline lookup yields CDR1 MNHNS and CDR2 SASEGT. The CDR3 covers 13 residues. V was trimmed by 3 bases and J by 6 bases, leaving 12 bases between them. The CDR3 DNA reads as TGTGCCAGCAGTGAGGGTCCAGAGATCGAGCAGTACTTC. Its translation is CASSEGPEIEQYF.

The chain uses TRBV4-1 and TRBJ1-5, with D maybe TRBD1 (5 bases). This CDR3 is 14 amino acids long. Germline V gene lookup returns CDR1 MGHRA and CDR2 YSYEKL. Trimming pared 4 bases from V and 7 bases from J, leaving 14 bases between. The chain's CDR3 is CASSPGRGDQPQHF. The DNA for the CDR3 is TGCGCCAGCAGCCCCGGGCGGGGGGACCAGCCCCAGCATTTT.

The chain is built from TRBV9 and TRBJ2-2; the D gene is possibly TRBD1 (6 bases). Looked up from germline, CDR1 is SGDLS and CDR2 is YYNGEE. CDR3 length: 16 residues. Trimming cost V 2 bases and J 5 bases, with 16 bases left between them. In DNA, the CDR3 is TGTGCCAGCAGCGTTTCTCCGGGACACTATACCGGGGAGCTGTTTTTT. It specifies CASSVSPGHYTGELFF.

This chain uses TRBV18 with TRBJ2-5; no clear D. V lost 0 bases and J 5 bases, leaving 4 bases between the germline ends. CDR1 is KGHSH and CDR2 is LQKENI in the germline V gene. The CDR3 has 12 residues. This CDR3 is CASSPPGETQYF. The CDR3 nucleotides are TGTGCCAGCTCACCACCGGGTGAGACCCAGTACTTC.

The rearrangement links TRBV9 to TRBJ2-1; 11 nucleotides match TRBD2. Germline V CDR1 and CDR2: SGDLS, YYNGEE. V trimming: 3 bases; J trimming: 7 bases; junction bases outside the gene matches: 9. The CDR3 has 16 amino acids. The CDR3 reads CASSALGLAGGNEQFF. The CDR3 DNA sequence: TGTGCCAGCAGCGCCCTGGGGCTAGCGGGAGGAAATGAGCAGTTCTTC.

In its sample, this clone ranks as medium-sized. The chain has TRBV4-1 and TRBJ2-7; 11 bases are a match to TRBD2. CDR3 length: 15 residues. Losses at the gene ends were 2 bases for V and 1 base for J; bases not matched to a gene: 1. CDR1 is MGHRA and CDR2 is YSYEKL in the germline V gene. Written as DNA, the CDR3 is TGCGCCAGCAGCCAAACTAGCGGGGGATCCTACGAGCAGTACTTC. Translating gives CASSQTSGGSYEQYF.

The CDR3 sequence: CASSYAAQREFRYNEQFF. The CDR3 DNA is TGTGCCAGCAGCTATGCTGCCCAGCGGGAGTTTCGATACAATGAGCAGTTCTTC. V usage is TRBV5-6 and J usage is TRBJ2-1; TRBD2 aligns across 8 bases. CDR1 SGHDT and CDR2 YYEEEE come from the germline V gene. Trimming took 3 bases from V and 4 from J; bases not matched to a gene: 15. This CDR3 region has 18 residues.